A single sample is the source of the 30 T cell receptor beta chains below, sequenced in a study of T cells after yellow fever vaccination. TCRdb reanalysed the 5' RACE reads using MiXCR and keeps one entry per CDR3 protein. Found here are around 100,000 distinct CDR3 sequences, roughly 8.9% of them singletons; the top ten hold around 25%. The sequencing used CD8+ T cells sorted from PBMCs, collected 45 days after the yellow fever booster vaccination. All receptors come from a man aged 30-40 years who received the YFV17D yellow fever vaccine.

This clonotype was counted at least ten times. The V gene is TRBV12-3 or TRBV12-4, the J gene TRBJ2-7; 9 bases map to TRBD2. The trim removed 4 bases at V and 1 base at J, leaving 2 bases unmatched. The CDR3 is made up of 14 amino acids. The CDR3 protein is CASSSSGTSYEQYF. DNA for the CDR3: TGTGCCAGCAGTTCTAGCGGGACATCCTACGAGCAGTACTTC.

This clonotype was seen repeatedly, ten times or more. J is TRBJ2-1 and V is TRBV20-1; D is unclear. Trimming left V 0 bases short and J 0 bases short, with 6 bases between. The CDR3 spans 14 residues. CDR1 DFQATT and CDR2 SNEGSKA come from the germline V gene (reference sequence). As DNA, the CDR3 is TGCAGTGCTAGAGACTGGAGCTCCTACAATGAGCAGTTCTTC. Amino acid sequence: CSARDWSSYNEQFF.

This clonotype occurred many times. CDR3 protein: CASSGEVTGELFF. The CDR3 DNA sequence: TGTGCCAGCAGTGGGGAGGTGACCGGGGAGCTGTTTTTT. The chain carries TRBV12-3 or TRBV12-4 and TRBJ2-2; D possibly corresponds to TRBD2 (6 bases). V lost 5 bases and J 5 bases, leaving 9 bases between the germline ends. The CDR3 has 13 amino acids.

In its sample, this clonotype was seen many times. The chain uses TRBV4-3 and TRBJ2-2; 9 bases fit TRBD1. V was pared by 0 bases and J by 6 bases, with 14 bases of the junction left unmatched. Per the germline V gene, CDR1 is LGHNA and CDR2 is YSLEER. The CDR3 totals 19 residues. Written as DNA, the CDR3 is TGCGCCAGCAGCCAAGATAAAGGAGGGGGACAGGGTGTACCCGGGGAGCTGTTTTTT. Its protein is CASSQDKGGGQGVPGELFF.

This clonotype was seen ten or more times. The V gene is TRBV5-1, the J gene TRBJ1-1; no firm D call. The germline gives CDR1 SGHRS, CDR2 YFSETQ. Between the trimmed V and J ends, which lost 0 bases and 1 base, there was a span of 4 bases. The CDR3 is 13 residues long. This CDR3 is CASSLESNTEAFF. The CDR3 DNA reads TGCGCCAGCAGCTTGGAATCGAACACTGAAGCTTTCTTT.

This clonotype was recorded many times. CDR3 DNA: TGTGCCAGCAGACGCGCCGGACTAGCGGGAGGGAAATGGAATGAGCAGTTCTTC. It translates to CASRRAGLAGGKWNEQFF. The chain carries TRBV7-8 and TRBJ2-1; TRBD2 matches at 15 bases. V was pared by 6 bases and J by 7 bases, with 13 bases of the junction left unmatched. The germline gives CDR1 SGHVS, CDR2 FQNEAQ. The CDR3 length is 18 residues.

As regards this clonotype: Since a much larger clone is just one base distant, this may be a read error. The chain recombines TRBV29-1 with TRBJ2-1; weak D call: TRBD2 (6 bases). V was shortened by 1 base and J by 4 bases, with 14 bases between the two germline ends. Germline-derived CDR1 and CDR2 are SQVTM and ANQGSEA. This CDR3 region has 15 residues. This CDR3 is CSVEGLEGAYNEQFF. CDR3 nucleotides: TGCAGCGTTGAAGGACTAGAGGGAGCATACAATGAGCAGTTCTTC.

As to this clonotype: An end of the junction does not agree with germline; a read error may underlie this. The chain uses TRBV5-1 and TRBJ2-1, with D unclear. Germline V gene data show CDR1 as SGHRS and CDR2 as YFSETQ. The CDR3 spans 14 residues. CDR3 DNA: TGCGCCAGCAGCTTGCCGAGCTCCTGCAATGAGCAGTTCTTC. Its protein is CASSLPSSCNEQFF. Filled out from reference TRBV5-1 and TRBJ2-1, the complete variable domain reads KAGVTQTPRYLIKTRGQQVTLSCSPISGHRSVSWYQQTPGQGLQFLFEYFSETQRNKGNFPGRFSGRQFSNSRSEMNVSTLELGDSALYLCASSLPSSCNEQFFGPGTRLTVL.

This clonotype has a count of ten or more. The chain has TRBV7-9 and TRBJ1-4; no firm D call. Trimming shortened V by 3 bases and J by 7 bases, and 15 bases separated the two germline ends. Germline CDR1 and CDR2: SEHNR and FQNEAQ (reference sequence). The CDR3 has 15 residues. The CDR3 coding sequence is TGTGCCAGCAGCTTCCAACCGGGCGACGGTGAAAAACTGTTTTTT. Amino acids: CASSFQPGDGEKLFF. Full variable domain (missing parts from reference TRBV7-9 and TRBJ1-4): DTGVSQNPRHKITKRGQNVTFRCDPISEHNRLYWYRQTLGQGPEFLTYFQNEAQLEKSRLLSDRFSAERPKGSFSTLEIQRTEQGDSAMYLCASSFQPGDGEKLFFGSGTQLSVL.

The chain joins TRBV3-1 to TRBJ2-2, with TRBD2 as a possible D gene (6 bases). The CDR3 covers 16 residues. From germline, CDR1 is LGHDT and CDR2 YNNKEL (reference sequence). V lost 0 bases and J lost 6, with 14 bases in between. The CDR3 nucleotides read TGTGCCAGCAGCCAAGAAGGGCAGGGAGGCGCCGGGGAGCTGTTTTTT. It codes for CASSQEGQGGAGELFF.

The sample holds many counts of this clonotype. The rearrangement links TRBV20-1 to TRBJ2-7; 9 bases agree with TRBD2. The CDR3 runs to 14 residues. Germline CDR1 and CDR2: DFQATT and SNEGSKA (reference sequence). V lost 5 bases, J lost 3 bases, and 8 bases stayed unmatched. CDR3 nucleotides: TGCAGTGCTGAACGGGAGACTAGCGGCTACGAGCAGTACTTC. As protein: CSAERETSGYEQYF.

For the CDR3, the DNA is TGTGCCTGGGAACGCCCCAAGGGGCAGTTCTTC. Its protein is CAWERPKGQFF. The rearrangement links TRBV30 to TRBJ2-1, with D unclear. Germline CDR1 is GTSNPN and CDR2 is SVGIG (reference sequence). The CDR3 runs to 11 residues. The ends were cut back, 5 bases at V and 12 bases at J, with 14 bases in the middle.

This clonotype turned up a few times. This chain connects TRBV10-2 to TRBJ2-1; the match to TRBD2 covers 11 bases. The germline CDR1 and CDR2 sequences are WSHSY and SAAADI. CDR3 length: 16 amino acids. V lost 5 bases, J lost 5 bases, and 8 bases stayed unmatched. CDR3: CASSFGTSGLNNEQFF. CDR3 nucleotide sequence: TGCGCCAGCAGTTTTGGGACTAGCGGACTAAACAATGAGCAGTTCTTC.

The chain recombines TRBV12-3 or TRBV12-4 with TRBJ1-1; 10 positions agree with TRBD1. The CDR3 has 20 residues. With 3 bases clipped from V and 3 bases from J, the junction kept 19 bases outside the gene matches. CDR3 in amino acids: CASSFQIPGTGAPRDTEAFF. In DNA form, the CDR3 reads TGTGCCAGCAGTTTCCAAATCCCCGGGACAGGGGCGCCCCGGGACACTGAAGCTTTCTTT.

In its sample, this clonotype was seen many times. J is TRBJ2-7 and V is TRBV5-1; D may be TRBD2 (5 bases). Germline-derived CDR1 and CDR2 are SGHRS and YFSETQ. V was shortened by 3 bases and J by 2 bases, with 6 bases between the two germline ends. The CDR3 length is 12 residues. The CDR3 region is CASSSGTYEQYF. CDR3 nucleotides: TGCGCCAGCAGCTCCGGGACCTACGAGCAGTACTTC.

J is TRBJ2-1 and V is TRBV9, with 9 bases identical to TRBD1. Losses at the gene ends were 0 bases for V and 4 bases for J; bases not matched to a gene: 11. CDR3 length: 18 residues. Germline-derived CDR1 and CDR2 are SGDLS and YYNGEE. The CDR3 DNA reads TGTGCCAGCAGCGTAGACATAGAACCGGGACAGGGATACAATGAGCAGTTCTTC. Protein sequence: CASSVDIEPGQGYNEQFF.

This clonotype was observed at least ten times. This chain links TRBV27 with TRBJ2-7; D assignment may be TRBD1 or TRBD2 (6 bases each). The germline V and J ends were trimmed by 3 bases and 4 bases, with 13 bases remaining between them. Germline loops: CDR1 MNHEY, CDR2 SMNVEV (reference sequence). The CDR3 loop spans 14 amino acids. The CDR3 region has the DNA TGTGCCAGCAGTTTTCGGGGGACAACGTACGAGCAGTACTTC. It is translated as CASSFRGTTYEQYF.

This clonotype has ten or more counts. The chain links TRBV20-1 to TRBJ1-2, with a weak D call TRBD1 (5 bases). Germline V gives CDR1 DFQATT, CDR2 SNEGSKA (reference sequence). CDR3 length equals 10 residues. V was cut by 6 bases and J by 8 bases, with 10 bases left in between. The CDR3 bases are TGCAGTGCCTTCAGGGACGGCTACACCTTC. This translates into CSAFRDGYTF.

Many counts were recorded for this clonotype. The chain links TRBV20-1 to TRBJ1-6; D ambiguous. Trimming stripped 5 bases from V and 11 bases from J, with 13 bases between. Germline CDR1 DFQATT, CDR2 SNEGSKA (reference sequence). The CDR3 is 12 amino acids. CDR3 in amino acids: CSAGPLGAPLHF. In DNA, the CDR3 is TGCAGTGCTGGGCCCCTCGGGGCACCCCTCCACTTT.

This clonotype has a count of ten or more. The J gene is TRBJ2-2, the V gene TRBV29-1; perhaps TRBD1 as D (6 bases). CDR3 length: 13 amino acids. V was shortened by 4 bases and J by 4 bases, with 10 bases between the two germline ends. Germline CDR1 and CDR2: SQVTM and ANQGSEA. The CDR3, as DNA: TGCAGCGTTGCCGGGACATCCACCGGGGAGCTGTTTTTT. Translation gives CSVAGTSTGELFF.

This clonotype came up once. The rearrangement uses TRBV19 and TRBJ2-3; 8 bases agree with TRBD1. The CDR3 totals 15 residues. J gave up 0 bases and V 4 bases, and 3 bases lay outside the gene matches. CDR1 is LNHDA, CDR2 SQIVND, per germline (reference sequence). The chain's CDR3 is CASSTTGASTDTQYF. The DNA of the CDR3 is TGTGCCAGTAGTACGACAGGGGCGAGCACAGATACGCAGTATTTT.

This clonotype was recorded a few times. This sequence joins TRBV6-2 or TRBV6-3 and TRBJ2-1; 10 bases agree with TRBD2. V lost 7 bases, J lost 4 bases, and 22 bases stayed unmatched. This CDR3 has 20 amino acids. The germline CDR1 and CDR2 sequences are MNHEY and SVGEGT. The CDR3 nucleotides read TGTGCCAGCATTCACTCTGCAGGACTCTTTAGCGGGAGGTTGTACAATGAGCAGTTCTTC. Amino acids: CASIHSAGLFSGRLYNEQFF.

This chain connects TRBV29-1 to TRBJ2-7; 7 bases fit TRBD1. Germline V CDR1 and CDR2: SQVTM, ANQGSEA. The CDR3 runs 12 residues. After removal of 5 bases from V and 2 bases from J, the junction contained 3 bases not matched to a gene. The CDR3: CSVRQGPYEQYF. CDR3 bases: TGCAGCGTTCGACAGGGTCCCTACGAGCAGTACTTC.

This clonotype has at least ten counts. V gene TRBV14 combines with J gene TRBJ2-1; D call uncertain. Germline values: CDR1 SGHDN, CDR2 FVKESK. The CDR3 spans 17 residues. V was trimmed by 4 bases and J by 4 bases, leaving 20 bases between them. This chain's CDR3 is CASSPHPTEAPYNEQFF. The CDR3 DNA reads TGTGCCAGCAGCCCACACCCGACCGAAGCCCCGTACAATGAGCAGTTCTTC.

This clonotype has just a few counts. V is TRBV19 and J is TRBJ2-7; no clear D. CDR3 length: 14 residues. Germline CDR1 is LNHDA and CDR2 is SQIVND (reference sequence). Trimming left V 7 bases short and J 3 bases short, with 16 bases between. The CDR3 region has the DNA TGTGCCAGTAAGGTTAGAGACTCAAGCTACGAGCAGTACTTC. Translated: CASKVRDSSYEQYF. The entire variable domain, with the rest obtained from reference TRBV19 and TRBJ2-7, is as follows: DGGITQSPKYLFRKEGQNVTLSCEQNLNHDAMYWYRQDPGQGLRLIYYSQIVNDFQKGDIAEGYSVSREKKESFPLTVTSAQKNPTAFYLCASKVRDSSYEQYFGPGTRLTVT.

This clonotype has at least ten counts. The chain employs TRBV4-3 and TRBJ2-3, with unresolved D. The CDR3 sequence is 16 residues long. Deletions cut 1 base from V and 2 bases from J, with 13 bases between. Germline V lookup: CDR1 LGHNA, CDR2 YSLEER. The CDR3 sequence is CASSQARGFITDTQYF. The CDR3 region has the DNA TGCGCCAGCAGCCAAGCACGAGGATTCATCACAGATACGCAGTATTTT.

The table lists this clonotype with a few counts. The chain is built from TRBV5-1 and TRBJ2-3; D not certain. The germline CDR1 and CDR2 sequences are SGHRS and YFSETQ. The length of the CDR3 is 15 residues. V lost 0 bases and J 0 bases, leaving 8 bases between the germline ends. CDR3 sequence (DNA): TGCGCCAGCAGCTTGGATGTCGGAAGCACAGATACGCAGTATTTT. Amino acid sequence: CASSLDVGSTDTQYF.

The table lists this clonotype with many counts. This chain connects TRBV5-1 to TRBJ2-3; 7 nucleotides agree with TRBD2. Germline-derived CDR1 and CDR2 are SGHRS and YFSETQ. The CDR3 consists of 16 residues. Trimming at V came to 4 bases and at J to 0 bases, leaving 8 bases not matched to a gene. DNA for the CDR3: TGCGCCAGCAGCCCTACGGGGGGTCCCAGCACAGATACGCAGTATTTT. The encoded protein is CASSPTGGPSTDTQYF.

The chain has TRBV3-1 and TRBJ2-6; D gene uncertain. The CDR3 runs 15 residues. Trimming removed 10 bases at V and 3 bases at J, with 16 bases between. From germline, CDR1 is LGHDT and CDR2 YNNKEL (reference sequence). The CDR3 loop is CATCHGVGGANVLTF. Here the CDR3 DNA reads TGTGCCACCTGCCATGGCGTTGGTGGGGCCAACGTCCTGACTTTC.

The genes are TRBV19 and TRBJ2-1; D perhaps matches TRBD1 (5 bases). Per germline, CDR1 LNHDA and CDR2 SQIVND (reference sequence). V gave up 3 bases and J gave up 2 bases, with 11 bases separating them. The CDR3 runs to 15 residues. CDR3 sequence reads: CASSIERTPYNEQFF. CDR3 DNA sequence: TGTGCCAGTAGTATTGAAAGGACACCCTACAATGAGCAGTTCTTC. Together with reference TRBV19 and TRBJ2-1, the CDR3 gives the full variable domain: DGGITQSPKYLFRKEGQNVTLSCEQNLNHDAMYWYRQDPGQGLRLIYYSQIVNDFQKGDIAEGYSVSREKKESFPLTVTSAQKNPTAFYLCASSIERTPYNEQFFGPGTRLTVL.